This T cell receptor beta chain was recorded in a study of blood T cell repertoires in COVID-19. The repertoire was sequenced with immunoSEQ multiplex PCR; TCRdb's copy has only in-frame clones and lacks some. The sample yields more than 140,000 clones, around 80% seen once. This clonotype was sampled from a woman aged 45-60 years in a cohort sampled during active or convalescent COVID-19. Specimen: peripheral blood.

The CDR3 loop is CASSKPGLATDTQYF. The CDR3 nucleotides are TGTGCCAGCAGTAAACCGGGACTAGCGACAGATACGCAGTATTTT. This chain uses TRBV6-5 with TRBJ2-3; TRBD2 agrees at 10 bases. V shed 5 bases and J 3 bases; nucleotides not matched to a gene: 5. Germline CDR1 MNHEY, CDR2 SVGAGI. The CDR3 contains 15 residues.